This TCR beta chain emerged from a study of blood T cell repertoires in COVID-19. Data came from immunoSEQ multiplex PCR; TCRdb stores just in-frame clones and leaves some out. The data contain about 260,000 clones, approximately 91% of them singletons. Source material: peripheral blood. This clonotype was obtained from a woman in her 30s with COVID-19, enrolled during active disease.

CDR3 nucleotide sequence: TGTGCCATCAGGACCGGCGCAGGGGGGAGTGGGGAAATACAAGAGACCCAGTACTTC. This sequence encodes CAIRTGAGGSGEIQETQYF. V gene TRBV10-3 combines with J gene TRBJ2-5, with a tentative D call TRBD1 (7 bases). V was trimmed by 6 bases and J by 2 bases, leaving 28 bases between them. The CDR3 loop spans 19 amino acids. The V gene's germline CDR1 is ENHRY and CDR2 SYGVKD.